This TCR beta chain was obtained from a study of T cells in Graves' hyperthyroidism and ophthalmopathy. Study in general: Peripheral blood was collected at initial diagnosis, before any treatment.

The trim removed 6 bases at V and 4 bases at J, leaving 11 bases unmatched. The CDR3 contains 15 residues. Germline CDR1 is DFQATT and CDR2 is SNEGSKA (reference sequence). Fresh peripheral blood, 7.5 to 10 ml, yielded the PBMCs. Using RNA transcripts as the source, TCR beta CDR3 regions were amplified. With the HTBI primer set, the TCR CDR3 went through a first round of RT-PCR. TCRdb ran MiXCR on the multiplex PCR reads and lists one entry per CDR3 protein. The sample lists 350,000 to 450,000 distinct CDR3 sequences; roughly an eighth were seen once. The specimen sequenced was blood. The TCR sequence derives from a man in his forties or fifties with Graves' ophthalmopathy. The gene calls are TRBV20-1 and TRBJ2-1; 8 nucleotides line up with TRBD2. The CDR3 here is CSAKSLADPYNEQFF. CDR3 nucleotides: TGCAGTGCCAAGTCACTAGCGGATCCTTACAATGAGCAGTTCTTC.